The subject of this entry is one T cell receptor beta chain. This sample was taken from a study of blood T cell repertoires in COVID-19. Study-wide context: The origin of the acute and convalescent COVID-19 samples was the United States, Italy and Spain. T cells, B-cell-depleted T cells, or PBMCs supplied cDNA or gDNA.

Per the original data handling: Amplification of reference gene primers provided the estimated nucleated cell counts. The method was immunoSEQ multiplex PCR; TCRdb's version includes in-frame clones alone and lacks a portion of them. That table gives V, J and clone size, and the DNA gave D and trimming. The table records roughly 140,000 clones, around 83% of them present only once. Germline-derived CDR1 and CDR2 are SGHDT and YYEEEE. The CDR3 runs 13 residues. V lost 3 bases, J lost 4 bases, and 8 bases lay in between. The chain carries TRBV5-6 and TRBJ1-3, with TRBD1 as a possible D gene (6 bases). The sequenced sample consisted of peripheral blood. The TCR originated in a woman in her forties or fifties in a cohort sampled during active or convalescent COVID-19. CDR3 sequence (DNA): TGTGCCAGCAGCTGGACAGTAGGAAACACCATATATTTT. Translating gives CASSWTVGNTIYF.